Shown below are 7 T cell receptor beta chains from a single sample sequenced in a study of identical twins. A single record per CDR3 protein comes from TCRdb applying MiXCR to the 5' RACE reads. Here the sample spans approximately 550,000 distinct CDR3 sequences, approximately 20% being singletons. This sample also appeared in a second study, on yellow fever vaccine responses in identical twins.

The specimen was CD4+ T cells sorted from blood. The origin of the receptors is a woman aged 18-30 years in good health.

V gene TRBV20-1 combines with J gene TRBJ2-4; 9 nucleotides agree with TRBD2. Trimming cost V 3 bases and J 0 bases; bases outside gene matches: 12. Germline CDR1 reads DFQATT; CDR2 reads SNEGSKA (reference sequence). The CDR3 contains 18 residues. The CDR3 is CSASPPSGKGRAKNIQYF. DNA for the CDR3: TGCAGTGCTAGTCCCCCTAGCGGGAAAGGGAGAGCCAAAAACATTCAGTACTTC.

The rearrangement joins TRBV5-1 to TRBJ2-5; tentatively, D is TRBD1 (5 bases). The V gene lost 4 bases and the J gene lost 5 bases, with 15 bases spanning the gap. This CDR3 contains 14 residues. In germline, CDR1 is SGHRS, CDR2 YFSETQ. This chain's CDR3 is CASSPDTPRETQYF. CDR3 coding DNA: TGCGCCAGCAGCCCGGACACCCCAAGGGAGACCCAGTACTTC.

V and J are TRBV6-5 and TRBJ1-2, with 8 bases that match TRBD1. The CDR3 loop spans 15 amino acids. V dropped 2 bases and J dropped 6; count of bases not matched to a gene: 8. Germline V CDR1 and CDR2: MNHEY, SVGAGI. CDR3 residues: CASSYNRGAYDGYTF. The CDR3 DNA follows: TGTGCCAGCAGTTACAACAGGGGGGCGTACGATGGCTACACCTTC.

CDR3 sequence reads: CSVGGNTYEQYF. The CDR3 nucleotides read TGCAGCGTTGGGGGCAATACCTACGAGCAGTACTTC. The chain is built from TRBV29-1 and TRBJ2-7; perhaps TRBD1 as D (5 bases). The CDR3 has 12 amino acids. The V and J ends lost 4 bases and 2 bases respectively, with 9 bases between them. CDR1 is SQVTM and CDR2 is ANQGSEA in the germline V gene.

This clonotype was recorded many times. The rearrangement uses TRBV5-1 and TRBJ2-7; 11 nucleotides line up with TRBD1. The CDR3 runs 14 residues. The germline V gene has CDR1 SGHRS and CDR2 YFSETQ. Trimming cost V 4 bases and J 3 bases; bases outside gene matches: 3. For the CDR3, the DNA is TGCGCCAGCAGCGTCGGGACAGGGGGCTACGAGCAGTACTTC. Protein sequence: CASSVGTGGYEQYF.

The chain links TRBV10-3 to TRBJ2-3, with TRBD1 identical over 9 bases. Per the germline V gene, CDR1 is ENHRY and CDR2 is SYGVKD. The CDR3 runs to 13 residues. Trimming cost V 8 bases and J 4 bases; bases outside gene matches: 4. In DNA, the CDR3 is TGTGCCATCGGGGACAGGGTAGCAGATACGCAGTATTTT. Its translation: CAIGDRVADTQYF.

This clonotype has only a few counts. The chain employs TRBV9 and TRBJ2-1; 10 nucleotides line up with TRBD2. This CDR3 has 15 amino acids. J lost 5 bases, V lost 0 bases, and 2 bases had no gene match. Germline V gene lookup returns CDR1 SGDLS and CDR2 YYNGEE. CDR3: CASSVVAGGHNEQFF. As DNA, the CDR3 is TGTGCCAGCAGCGTAGTAGCGGGGGGCCACAATGAGCAGTTCTTC.